This T cell receptor (beta chain) was obtained from a study of blood T cell repertoires in COVID-19. Per the germline V gene, CDR1 is SGHVS and CDR2 is FQNEAQ. V shed 3 bases and J shed 4 bases, with 8 bases lying between them. CDR3 length equals 13 residues. Clones were read by immunoSEQ multiplex PCR, and TCRdb kept only the in-frame ones, dropping some. This repertoire shows about 96,000 clones, about four fifths found once; its top ten account for roughly 17%. The sequenced material came from peripheral blood. The chain has TRBV7-8 and TRBJ2-3, with a weak D call TRBD2 (6 bases). The receptor's source is an older woman with acute or convalescent COVID-19. CDR3 sequence reads: CASSLEGPDTQYF. The CDR3 DNA reads TGTGCCAGCAGCTTGGAGGGGCCAGATACGCAGTATTTT.